This T cell receptor (beta chain) was recorded in a study of Graves' ophthalmopathy and Graves' hyperthyroidism. Scientists amplified the TCR beta CDR3 regions from RNA transcripts. Amplification began with first-round RT-PCR using HTBI primers, then second-round multiplex PCR was performed. Using its own MiXCR run on the multiplex PCR reads, TCRdb lists one record per CDR3 protein. The data contain roughly 500,000 distinct CDR3 sequences, over 13% of them singletons. This clonotype has at least ten counts. CDR1 is DFQATT, CDR2 SNEGSKA, per germline (reference sequence). This CDR3 comprises 15 residues. The V end was cut by 4 bases, the J end by 1 base, with 16 bases between.

This TCR derives from a woman younger than 45 with Graves' ophthalmopathy. Sequenced: blood. This rearrangement joins TRBV20-1 to TRBJ1-2; unclear D gene. CDR3 in amino acids: CSATKAGDVNYGYTF. Here the CDR3 DNA reads TGCAGTGCTACCAAAGCGGGAGACGTTAACTATGGCTACACCTTC.